The clone carrying this TCR beta chain occurred many times. Its antigen remains unknown. Germline loops: CDR1 SGHNT, CDR2 YENEEA. CDR3 length equals 20 residues. V shed 4 bases and J 0 bases; nucleotides not matched to a gene: 15. Molecular barcoded adaptors covering alpha/delta and beta/gamma chains were used on roughly 400 ng RNA. In TCRdb, the reads were re-called with MiXCR into one record per CDR3 protein. Of 100,000 to 150,000 distinct CDR3 sequences in the sample, over 10% were seen once. This sample stems from a study of read filtering for tumor transcriptome and immune sequencing. On the study more broadly: Mean patient age was 65.9 years, range roughly 45 to 80; 16 to 20 male, more than 11 female.

General study points: In IR-seq, single-read clonotypes were around four fifths of clonotypes but 3.5% to 4% of reads. Compared with RNA-seq, IR-seq gave much higher clonotype depth and reliability.

The material sequenced was a population of CD138-negative cells sorted from bone marrow. The receptor was isolated from a donor aged 40 or over with multiple myeloma. The gene calls are TRBV11-3 and TRBJ1-6; 7 bases match TRBD1. In DNA, the CDR3 is TGTGCCAGCAGCTCACCTCCGGGACAGCCTTTAGGCTCCTATAATTCACCCCTCCACTTT. Amino acid sequence: CASSSPPGQPLGSYNSPLHF.